This TCR beta chain is from a study of blood T cell repertoires in COVID-19. As for the study in general: Specimens from acute and convalescent COVID-19 originated in the United States, Italy and Spain. The cDNA or gDNA used as material had been derived from T cells, B-cell-depleted T cells, or PBMCs.

Per the original methods: The authors estimated nucleated cell counts from reference gene primer amplification. The data were produced by immunoSEQ multiplex PCR, yet TCRdb's version contains in-frame clones alone and is incomplete. V and J calls and clone size are those listed in that table; D and trimming were worked out from the DNA. Among some 100,000 clones listed, 88% were seen once. The CDR3 totals 13 residues. V dropped 3 bases and J dropped 5 bases, with 12 bases sitting between them. The germline V gene has CDR1 SQVTM and CDR2 ANQGSEA. V gene TRBV29-1 combines with J gene TRBJ2-3, with D perhaps matching TRBD2 (6 bases). Sequenced: peripheral blood. This TCR derives from a woman aged 80 or over with active COVID-19. CDR3 residues: CSVDGGSGDTQYF. The CDR3 nucleotides read TGCAGCGTTGACGGGGGATCAGGAGATACGCAGTATTTT.